One sample yielded the 29 T cell receptor beta chains listed below, sequenced in a study of T cells in women clearing cervical HPV infection. TCRdb's copy holds only in-frame clones and misses some; the assay was immunoSEQ multiplex PCR. The data include roughly 29,000 clones; the top ten clones carry 2.5% to 3%. Sequenced sample: blood buffy coat. These receptor sequences come from a woman aged 18 to 69 with a cervical HPV16 infection that either progressed to CIN3+ or cleared (not recorded which).

About this clone: Read sequence stops 3 residues before the CDR3 end, and the germline J gene provides the missing end. The chain has TRBV29-1 and TRBJ2-6, with 8 nucleotides matching TRBD1. V lost 7 bases to trimming and J lost 4 bases; unmatched junction nucleotides: 6. Germline V CDR1 and CDR2: SQVTM, ANQGSEA. CDR3 length: 14 residues. CDR3 loop: CSARTGTGANVLTF. The DNA read from the CDR3 is TGCAGCGCCAGGACAGGGACAGGGGCCAACGTC.

As concerns this clone: With the read ending 3 residues before the CDR3 end, the germline J gene is used to fill in that end. The J gene is TRBJ1-6, the V gene TRBV27; D might be TRBD1 (6 bases). The CDR3 extends over 14 amino acids. Trimming removed 7 bases at V and 10 bases at J, with 17 bases between. CDR1 is MNHEY and CDR2 is SMNVEV in the germline V gene (reference sequence). The CDR3 spells CASIIQGSRSPLHF. Partial CDR3 DNA: TGTGCCAGCATCATACAGGGATCCCGCTCACCC.

A note on this clone: The read terminates 3 residues ahead of where the CDR3 ends, so the germline J gene completes it. The V gene is TRBV29-1, the J gene TRBJ2-7; D call uncertain. CDR3 length: 13 amino acids. CDR1 and CDR2 from the germline V gene are SQVTM and ANQGSEA. The V gene lost 0 bases and the J gene lost 5 bases, with 11 bases spanning the gap. The sequenced CDR3 bases are TGCAGCGTTGAAGATGGCGGCAAAAACGAG. It encodes CSVEDGGKNE. From start to end, the CDR3 is CSVEDGGKNEQYF.

With regard to this clone: Sequencing ends 3 residues short of the CDR3 end; the germline J gene provides the rest. The genes are TRBV5-1 and TRBJ2-2; no firm D call. Per the germline V gene, CDR1 is SGHRS and CDR2 is YFSETQ. The CDR3 has 15 residues. The germline V and J ends were trimmed by 2 bases and 5 bases, with 13 bases remaining between them. The CDR3 region is CASSLATTLTGELFF. The CDR3 DNA, read in part, is TGCGCCAGCAGCTTAGCTACCACCCTGACCGGGGAG.

CDR3 amino acids: CATLYADTQYF. The CDR3 bases that were read are TGTGCCACCCTATATGCAGATACG. V is TRBV19 and J is TRBJ2-3, with D unclear. Read sequence stops 3 residues before the CDR3 end, and the germline J gene provides the missing end. Germline V lookup: CDR1 LNHDA, CDR2 SQIVND (reference sequence). V was clipped by 10 bases and J by 4 bases, with 9 bases between them. CDR3 length: 11 residues. The complete variable domain, with remaining parts taken from reference TRBV19 and TRBJ2-3, reads DGGITQSPKYLFRKEGQNVTLSCEQNLNHDAMYWYRQDPGQGLRLIYYSQIVNDFQKGDIAEGYSVSREKKESFPLTVTSAQKNPTAFYLCATLYADTQYFGPGTRLTVL.

In regard to this clone: The missing CDR3 end, 3 residues past where the read stops, is filled in from the germline J gene. The J gene is TRBJ2-1, the V gene TRBV30; 9 nucleotides line up with TRBD2. V was clipped by 0 bases and J by 4 bases; unmatched bases: 7. This CDR3 has 16 residues. Germline V CDR1 and CDR2: GTSNPN, SVGIG (reference sequence). CDR3 bases read: TGTGCCTGGAGTGTACTAGCGGGCTTCTCGTACAATGAG. Translating gives CAWSVLAGFSYNE. The whole CDR3 protein reads CAWSVLAGFSYNEQFF. The whole variable domain, remainder taken from reference TRBV30 and TRBJ2-1, is SQTIHQWPATLVQPVGSPLSLECTVEGTSNPNLYWYRQAAGRGLQLLFYSVGIGQISSEVPQNLSASRPQDRQFILSSKKLLLSDSGFYLCAWSVLAGFSYNEQFFGPGTRLTVL.

CDR3 sequence: CAWRRYPSGKNIQYF. CDR3 bases read: TGTGCCTGGAGAAGGTACCCCTCTGGCAAAAACATT. The rearrangement uses TRBV30 and TRBJ2-4; unclear D gene. The observed sequence ends 3 residues before the CDR3 terminus, with the missing tail filled in from the germline J gene. Trimming stripped 3 bases from V and 3 bases from J, with 15 bases between. Germline-derived CDR1 and CDR2 are GTSNPN and SVGIG (reference sequence). There are 15 residues in the CDR3.

As for this clone: The read ends 3 residues shy of where the CDR3 ends; the end is completed using the germline J gene. The V gene is TRBV5-1, the J gene TRBJ1-2, with unresolved D. Germline V gene lookup returns CDR1 SGHRS and CDR2 YFSETQ. This CDR3 spans 14 amino acids. The V end lost 1 base, the J end lost 5 bases, and 12 bases lay between the germline ends. CDR3 DNA, as far as it was read: TGCGCCAGCAGCTTGTCCAACAGTCTTTATGGC. Residues: CASSLSNSLYG. The full CDR3 reads CASSLSNSLYGYTF.

Concerning this clone: The CDR3 is cut off 3 residues early in the read; its end comes from the germline J gene. The rearrangement joins TRBV18 to TRBJ2-7; 11 bases align to TRBD2. V was clipped by 4 bases and J by 1 base; unmatched bases: 0. This CDR3 has 14 residues. Germline V CDR1 and CDR2: KGHSH, LQKENI. CDR3: CASSRTSGSYEQYF. The covered CDR3 bases are TGTGCCAGCTCACGGACTAGCGGGTCCTACGAG.

Concerning this clone itself: The observed sequence ends 3 residues before the CDR3 terminus, with the missing tail filled in from the germline J gene. The rearrangement uses TRBV7-9 and TRBJ1-4; D unclear. Germline V gene sequence: CDR1 SEHNR, CDR2 FQNEAQ (reference sequence). Trimming removed 1 base at V and 5 bases at J, with 8 bases between. The CDR3 is 14 residues long. The DNA read from the CDR3 is TGTGCCAGCAGCTTAGGTCAGTCGAATGAAAAA. Translating it yields CASSLGQSNEK. The CDR3 in full is CASSLGQSNEKLFF.

In the case of this clone: The read ends 3 residues shy of where the CDR3 ends; the end is completed using the germline J gene. V gene TRBV6-1 combines with J gene TRBJ2-5, with TRBD1 identical over 8 bases. From germline, CDR1 is MNHNS and CDR2 SASEGT. This CDR3 has 15 amino acids. V shed 4 bases, J shed 7 bases, and the junction held 11 bases outside the gene matches. The CDR3 sequence is CASSGMGQDRGTQYF. The part of the CDR3 DNA that was read is TGTGCCAGCAGTGGCATGGGACAGGACCGGGGGACC.

With regard to this clone: Sequencing ends 3 residues short of the CDR3 end; the germline J gene provides the rest. This sequence joins TRBV20-1 and TRBJ1-5; the D is unclear. Germline-derived CDR1 and CDR2 are DFQATT and SNEGSKA (reference sequence). Trimming took 1 base from V and 3 from J, leaving 4 bases between them. The CDR3 sequence is 12 residues long. CDR3 bases read: TGCAGTGCTAGAGCTAACAATCAGCCC. As protein: CSARANNQP. The full-length CDR3 reads as CSARANNQPQHF.

A note on this clone: The read ends 3 residues shy of where the CDR3 ends; the end is completed using the germline J gene. This rearrangement joins TRBV5-1 to TRBJ2-5; 13 bases map to TRBD2. CDR1 is SGHRS and CDR2 is YFSETQ in the germline V gene. The V gene end was trimmed by 3 bases and the J gene end by 4 bases; junction bases not matched to a gene: 3. This CDR3 has 15 amino acids. The CDR3 spells CASSYTSGGAETQYF. CDR3 bases read: TGCGCCAGCAGCTACACTAGCGGGGGGGCAGAGACC.

As concerns this clone: The read halts 3 residues ahead of the CDR3 end, with the missing end drawn from the germline J gene. The rearrangement uses TRBV12-3 or TRBV12-4 and TRBJ2-5; TRBD2 agrees at 11 bases. This CDR3 has 15 residues. V gave up 5 bases and J gave up 5 bases; unmatched junction bases: 7. CDR3 loop: CASSLSGGAEETQYF. The CDR3 DNA, read in part, is TGTGCCAGCAGTCTTAGCGGGGGGGCGGAGGAGACC.

In the case of this clone: The CDR3 extends 3 residues past the end of the read, so its final part is completed from the germline J gene. J is TRBJ1-4 and V is TRBV7-2; tentatively, D is TRBD1 (5 bases). CDR1 and CDR2 from the germline V gene are SGHTA and FQGNSA. The CDR3 extends over 14 amino acids. V lost 0 bases, J lost 8 bases, and 10 bases lay in between. The CDR3 DNA, read in part, is TGTGCCAGCAGCTTAGCGGCAGGGAACGAAAAA. Amino acid sequence: CASSLAAGNEK. In full, the CDR3 reads CASSLAAGNEKLFF.

On this clone itself: The read is 3 residues too short to cover the CDR3 end, so that end is filled in from the germline J gene. V and J are TRBV2 and TRBJ2-3, with TRBD2 matching over 14 bases. In germline, CDR1 is SNHLY, CDR2 FYNNEI. V shed 3 bases, J shed 4 bases, and the junction held 3 bases outside the gene matches. This CDR3 has 16 amino acids. CDR3 sequence: CASSETSGGVSDTQYF. The CDR3 bases that were read are TGTGCCAGCAGTGAGACTAGCGGGGGGGTTTCAGATACG.

Regarding this clone: Sequencing ends 3 residues short of the CDR3 end; the germline J gene provides the rest. This sequence joins TRBV7-2 and TRBJ2-3; a weak D match, TRBD1 (5 bases). Trimming removed 2 bases from V and 3 bases from J, with 9 bases in between. This CDR3 region has 14 residues. Germline-derived CDR1 and CDR2 are SGHTA and FQGNSA. The sequenced part of the CDR3 DNA is TGTGCCAGCAGCTTACAGGGTTTAACAGATACG. Translation: CASSLQGLTDT. The whole CDR3 protein reads CASSLQGLTDTQYF.

As regards this clone: With the read ending 3 residues before the CDR3 end, the germline J gene is used to fill in that end. This chain uses TRBV6-2 or TRBV6-3 with TRBJ2-7; the D gene is possibly TRBD2 (6 bases). Trimming shortened V by 5 bases and J by 3 bases, and 17 bases separated the two germline ends. Germline CDR1 MNHEY, CDR2 SVGEGT. The CDR3 length is 15 residues. The CDR3 here is CASSRDLPRVYEQYF. The sequenced part of the CDR3 DNA is TGTGCCAGCAGTCGGGACTTACCGAGGGTCTACGAG.

About this clone: The read falls 3 residues short of the CDR3 end, and the missing part is taken from the germline J gene. The chain has TRBV7-6 and TRBJ2-3; the D gene is possibly TRBD1 (6 bases). The CDR3 has 14 amino acids. V was pared by 1 base and J by 4 bases, with 9 bases between. CDR1 and CDR2 (germline): SGHVS, FNYEAQ. CDR3: CASSLGEGADTQYF. The CDR3 bases that were read are TGTGCCAGCAGCTTAGGAGAGGGGGCAGATACG.

Notes on this clone: The read falls 3 residues short of the CDR3 end, and the missing part is taken from the germline J gene. The V and J genes are TRBV9 and TRBJ1-4, with 7 nucleotides matching TRBD1. Germline V CDR1 and CDR2: SGDLS, YYNGEE. V gave up 5 bases and J gave up 0 bases; unmatched junction bases: 4. The CDR3 totals 15 residues. CDR3 protein: CASSVGTATNEKLFF. CDR3 DNA (partial): TGTGCCAGCAGTGTGGGGACAGCAACTAATGAAAAA.

With regard to this clone: The read halts 3 residues ahead of the CDR3 end, with the missing end drawn from the germline J gene. This sequence joins TRBV20-1 and TRBJ2-1; tentative D call: TRBD1 (6 bases). The V gene lost 7 bases and the J gene lost 6 bases, with 13 bases spanning the gap. CDR1 and CDR2 (germline): DFQATT, SNEGSKA (reference sequence). CDR3 length: 12 residues. The CDR3 spells CSGNRDSNEQFF. Incomplete CDR3 DNA: TGCAGTGGGAACAGGGATAGCAATGAG.

Points on this clone: The read comes to an end 3 residues before the CDR3 does, leaving the germline J gene to fill in the end. The rearrangement links TRBV18 to TRBJ1-1, with TRBD1 matching 9 bases. CDR3 length: 16 residues. V shed 2 bases, J shed 2 bases, and the junction held 6 bases outside the gene matches. Germline V lookup: CDR1 KGHSH, CDR2 LQKENI. The sequenced part of the CDR3 DNA is TGTGCCAGCTCACCAGAGCAGACAGGGGGTAACACTGAA. The encoded protein is CASSPEQTGGNTE. Given in full, the CDR3 is CASSPEQTGGNTEAFF.

About this clone itself: Coverage ceases 3 residues before the CDR3 finishes, and the germline J gene fills in the end. V is TRBV20-1 and J is TRBJ1-5; the D is unclear. The CDR3 extends over 14 amino acids. The germline V gene encodes CDR1 DFQATT and CDR2 SNEGSKA (reference sequence). V was pared by 1 base and J by 2 bases, with 9 bases between. CDR3: CSARGRAGNQPQHF. The sequenced part of the CDR3 DNA is TGCAGTGCTAGAGGTCGCGCCGGCAATCAGCCC.

A word on this clone: The read gets to within 3 residues of the CDR3 end, and the germline J gene fills in the rest. Other DNA sequences in this sample translate to the same CDR3. J is TRBJ1-4 and V is TRBV20-1, with TRBD1 matching 9 bases. V was clipped by 3 bases and J by 5 bases; unmatched bases: 4. Germline loops: CDR1 DFQATT, CDR2 SNEGSKA (reference sequence). The CDR3 contains 14 residues. This CDR3 is CSASPGTGNEKLFF. The part of the CDR3 DNA that was read is TGCAGTGCTAGTCCCGGGACAGGGAATGAAAAA.

Concerning this clone: The sequence runs out 3 residues before the end of the CDR3; the remainder is reconstructed from the germline J gene. The J gene is TRBJ2-5, the V gene TRBV5-1, with D hard to call. The germline V gene encodes CDR1 SGHRS and CDR2 YFSETQ. The CDR3 has 13 amino acids. V gave up 3 bases and J gave up 4 bases, with 10 bases separating them. The CDR3 protein is CASSSPEGETQYF. Partial CDR3 DNA: TGCGCCAGCAGCTCCCCAGAAGGAGAGACC.

On this clone: The read falls 3 residues short of the CDR3 end, and the missing part is taken from the germline J gene. The chain employs TRBV19 and TRBJ1-2; 11 positions agree with TRBD1. CDR3 length: 14 residues. Germline CDR1 and CDR2: LNHDA and SQIVND (reference sequence). The part of the CDR3 DNA that was read is TGTGCCAGTAGTGGGAGGACAGGGGGCTCCGAC. Translated: CASSGRTGGSD. The CDR3 in its entirety is CASSGRTGGSDYTF.

Details on this clone: The observed sequence ends 3 residues before the CDR3 terminus, with the missing tail filled in from the germline J gene. At the DNA level, this CDR3 is encoded by other sequences in the same sample as well. V gene TRBV30 combines with J gene TRBJ1-2, with a tentative D call TRBD1 (6 bases). Per germline, CDR1 GTSNPN and CDR2 SVGIG (reference sequence). CDR3 size: 11 residues. The CDR3 region is CAWITGLGYTF. The covered CDR3 bases are TGTGCCTGGATTACAGGGTTGGGC.

Details on this clone: The missing CDR3 end, 3 residues past where the read stops, is filled in from the germline J gene. The chain uses TRBV20-1 and TRBJ2-7; weak D call: TRBD2 (6 bases). The CDR3 covers 15 residues. Germline CDR1 reads DFQATT; CDR2 reads SNEGSKA (reference sequence). V lost 4 bases to trimming and J lost 0 bases, with 16 bases between them. The DNA read from the CDR3 is TGCAGTGCTACTCCCGGCGGGGTTAGCTCCTACGAG. As protein: CSATPGGVSSYE. The full CDR3 is CSATPGGVSSYEQYF.

Comments on this clone: The read terminates 3 residues before the CDR3 end, so the remaining end is supplied by the germline J gene. The chain recombines TRBV28 with TRBJ1-2, with D perhaps TRBD1 (6 bases). The V gene lost 5 bases and the J gene lost 4 bases, with 14 bases spanning the gap. CDR3 length: 14 residues. CDR1 is MDHEN, CDR2 SYDVKM, per germline. Incomplete CDR3 DNA: TGTGCCAGCAGTAGGCCTGACAGGCTCTATGGC. Protein: CASSRPDRLYG. In full, the CDR3 reads CASSRPDRLYGYTF.